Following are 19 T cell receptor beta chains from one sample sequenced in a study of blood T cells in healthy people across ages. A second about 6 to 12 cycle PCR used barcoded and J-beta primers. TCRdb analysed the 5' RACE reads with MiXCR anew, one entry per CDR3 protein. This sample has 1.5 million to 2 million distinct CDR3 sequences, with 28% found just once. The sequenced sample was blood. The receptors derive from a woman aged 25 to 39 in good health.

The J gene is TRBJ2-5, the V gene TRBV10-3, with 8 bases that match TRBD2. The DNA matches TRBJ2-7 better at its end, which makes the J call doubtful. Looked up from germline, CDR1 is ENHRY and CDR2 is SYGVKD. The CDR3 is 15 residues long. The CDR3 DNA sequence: TGTGCCACCAGTGAGGGTACTAGCGGATACTACGAGCAGTACGTC. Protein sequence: CATSEGTSGYYEQYV.

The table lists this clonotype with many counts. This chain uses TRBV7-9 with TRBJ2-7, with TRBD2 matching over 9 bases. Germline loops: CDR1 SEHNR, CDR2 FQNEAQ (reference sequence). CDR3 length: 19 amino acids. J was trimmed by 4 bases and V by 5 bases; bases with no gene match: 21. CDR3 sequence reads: CASSTEVWREGHLFYEQYF. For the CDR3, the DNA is TGTGCCAGCAGCACGGAGGTTTGGCGGGAGGGCCATCTTTTTTACGAGCAGTACTTC.

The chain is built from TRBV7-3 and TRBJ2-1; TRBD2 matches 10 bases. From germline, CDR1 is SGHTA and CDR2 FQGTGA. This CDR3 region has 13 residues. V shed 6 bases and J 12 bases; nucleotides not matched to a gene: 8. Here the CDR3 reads CASSPSGGETQFF. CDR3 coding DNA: TGTGCCAGCAGTCCAAGCGGGGGGGAGACGCAGTTCTTC.

CDR3 sequence reads: CSARESVQRAYNEQFF. CDR3 bases: TGCAGTGCTAGAGAATCGGTCCAAAGGGCCTACAATGAGCAGTTCTTC. The genes are TRBV20-1 and TRBJ2-1; no clear D. Germline V gene lookup returns CDR1 DFQATT and CDR2 SNEGSKA (reference sequence). The CDR3 is 16 amino acids. V dropped 0 bases and J dropped 2 bases, with 14 bases sitting between them.

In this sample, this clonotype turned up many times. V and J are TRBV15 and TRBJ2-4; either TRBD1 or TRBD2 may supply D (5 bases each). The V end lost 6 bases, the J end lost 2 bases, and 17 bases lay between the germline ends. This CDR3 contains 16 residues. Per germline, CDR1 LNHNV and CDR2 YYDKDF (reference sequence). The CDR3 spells CATRGARRGTKNIQYF. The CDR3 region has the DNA TGTGCCACCAGAGGGGCTCGTCGGGGAACCAAAAACATTCAGTACTTC.

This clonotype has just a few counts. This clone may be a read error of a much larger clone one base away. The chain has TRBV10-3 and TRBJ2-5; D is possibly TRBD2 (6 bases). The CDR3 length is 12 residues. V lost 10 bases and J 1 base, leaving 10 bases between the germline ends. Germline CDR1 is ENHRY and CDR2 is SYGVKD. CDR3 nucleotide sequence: TGTGCCAGGGGGGACGGCCAAGAGACCCAGTACTTC. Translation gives CARGDGQETQYF.

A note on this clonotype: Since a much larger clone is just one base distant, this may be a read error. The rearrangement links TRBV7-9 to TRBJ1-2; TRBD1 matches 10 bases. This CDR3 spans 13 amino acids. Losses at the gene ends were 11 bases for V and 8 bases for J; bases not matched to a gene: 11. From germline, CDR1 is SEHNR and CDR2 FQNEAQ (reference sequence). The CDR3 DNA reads TGTGCCGGCACCGAGGACAGGGGGGAAGGCTACACCTTC. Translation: CAGTEDRGEGYTF.

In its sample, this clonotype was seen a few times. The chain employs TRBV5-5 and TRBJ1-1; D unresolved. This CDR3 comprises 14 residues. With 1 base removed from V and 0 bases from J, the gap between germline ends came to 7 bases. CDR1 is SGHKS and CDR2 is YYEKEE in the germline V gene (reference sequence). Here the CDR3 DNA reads TGTGCCAGCAGCTTGCATTACCTGAACACTGAAGCTTTCTTT. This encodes CASSLHYLNTEAFF.

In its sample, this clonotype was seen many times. The CDR3 DNA follows: TGTGCCAGCAGCTTCGGGCCCATCGGGGAGCAGTATTTT. It specifies CASSFGPIGEQYF. The chain recombines TRBV5-5 with TRBJ2-3, with D tentatively TRBD2 (5 bases). Looked up from germline, CDR1 is SGHKS and CDR2 is YYEKEE (reference sequence). The V end lost 2 bases, the J end lost 11 bases, and 15 bases lay between the germline ends. The CDR3 is 13 residues long.

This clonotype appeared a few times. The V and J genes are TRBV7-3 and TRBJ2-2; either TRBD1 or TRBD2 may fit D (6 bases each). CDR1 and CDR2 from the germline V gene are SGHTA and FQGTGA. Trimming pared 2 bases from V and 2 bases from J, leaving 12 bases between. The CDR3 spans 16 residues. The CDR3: CASSLGGGANTGELFF. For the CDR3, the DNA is TGTGCCAGCAGCTTAGGGGGCGGGGCAAACACCGGGGAGCTGTTTTTT.

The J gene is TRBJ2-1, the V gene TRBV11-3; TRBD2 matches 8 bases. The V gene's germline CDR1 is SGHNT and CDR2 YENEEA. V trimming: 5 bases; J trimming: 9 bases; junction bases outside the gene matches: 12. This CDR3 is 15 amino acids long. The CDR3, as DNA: TGTGCCAGCAGCAACGGGACTAGGGCGACAACTGAGCAGTTCTTC. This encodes CASSNGTRATTEQFF.

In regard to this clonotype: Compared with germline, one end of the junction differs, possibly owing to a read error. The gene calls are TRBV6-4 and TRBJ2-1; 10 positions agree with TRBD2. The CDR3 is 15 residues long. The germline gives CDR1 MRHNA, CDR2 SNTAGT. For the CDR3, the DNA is TGTACCAGCAGTGACTCTAGCGGGGGCTACAGTGAGCAGTTCTTC. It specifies CTSSDSSGGYSEQFF.

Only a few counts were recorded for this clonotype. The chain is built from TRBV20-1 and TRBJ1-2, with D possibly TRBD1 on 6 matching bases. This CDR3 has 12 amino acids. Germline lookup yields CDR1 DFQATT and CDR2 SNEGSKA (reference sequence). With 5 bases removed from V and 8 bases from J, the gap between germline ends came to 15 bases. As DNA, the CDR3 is TGCAGTGCTTCAGGGGACTATGTAGGCTACACCTTC. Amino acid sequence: CSASGDYVGYTF.

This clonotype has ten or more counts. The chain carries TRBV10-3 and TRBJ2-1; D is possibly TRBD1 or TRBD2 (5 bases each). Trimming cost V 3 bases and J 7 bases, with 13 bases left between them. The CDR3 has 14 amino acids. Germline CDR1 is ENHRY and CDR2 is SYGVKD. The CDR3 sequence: CAISDTGTANEQFF. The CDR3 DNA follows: TGTGCCATCAGTGACACCGGGACGGCGAATGAGCAGTTCTTC.

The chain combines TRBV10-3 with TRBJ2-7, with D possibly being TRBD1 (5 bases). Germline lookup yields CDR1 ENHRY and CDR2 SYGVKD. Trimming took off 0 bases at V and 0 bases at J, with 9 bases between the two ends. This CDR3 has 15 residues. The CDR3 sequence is CAISESPQDSYEQYF. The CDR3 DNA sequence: TGTGCCATCAGTGAGTCCCCACAGGACTCCTACGAGCAGTACTTC.

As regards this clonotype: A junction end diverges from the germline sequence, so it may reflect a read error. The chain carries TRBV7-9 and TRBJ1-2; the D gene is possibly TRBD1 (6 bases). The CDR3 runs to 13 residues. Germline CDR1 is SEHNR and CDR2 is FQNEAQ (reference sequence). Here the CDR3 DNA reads TGTGCCAGCAGCTTTAACGGGGGCCCTGGCCACACCTTC. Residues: CASSFNGGPGHTF.

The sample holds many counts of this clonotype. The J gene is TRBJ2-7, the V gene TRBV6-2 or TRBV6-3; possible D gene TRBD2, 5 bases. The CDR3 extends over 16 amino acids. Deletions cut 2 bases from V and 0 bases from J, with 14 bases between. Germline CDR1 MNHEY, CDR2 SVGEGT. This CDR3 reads CASSYEVGKSSYEQYF. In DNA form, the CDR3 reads TGTGCCAGCAGTTACGAGGTCGGGAAGAGCTCCTACGAGCAGTACTTC.

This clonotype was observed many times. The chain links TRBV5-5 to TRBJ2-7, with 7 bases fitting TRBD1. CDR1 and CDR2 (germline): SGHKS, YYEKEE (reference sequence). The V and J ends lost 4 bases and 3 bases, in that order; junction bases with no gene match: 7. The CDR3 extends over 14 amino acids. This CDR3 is CASSADRVRYEQYF. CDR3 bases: TGTGCCAGCAGCGCCGACAGGGTCCGCTACGAGCAGTACTTC.

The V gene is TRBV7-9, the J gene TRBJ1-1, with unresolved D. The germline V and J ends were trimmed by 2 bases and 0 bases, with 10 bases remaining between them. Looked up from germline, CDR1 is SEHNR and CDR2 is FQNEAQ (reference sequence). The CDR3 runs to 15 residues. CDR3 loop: CASSLLGRLNTEAFF. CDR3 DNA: TGTGCCAGCAGCTTACTCGGACGGTTGAACACTGAAGCTTTCTTT.